This TCR beta chain was captured in a study of regulatory T cells in long-lasting Graves disease. Study-level points and caveats: In persistent patients, shared public clonotypes (roughly 2,700) outnumbered those in new patients (approximately 940).

In building TCR beta libraries, iRepertoire HTBI primers were used together with Arm-PCR of CDR3 regions. A single record per CDR3 protein comes from TCRdb applying MiXCR to the multiplex PCR reads. The table shows 400,000 to 650,000 distinct CDR3 sequences, with around 16% occurring only once. The sample holds many counts of this clonotype. As yet, its antigen is unknown. Sample time point: newly diagnosed GD, antithyroid drugs for less than 3 months. The authors made the TCR library using RNA they extracted from PBMCs. This sample also appeared in a second study, on T cells in Graves' hyperthyroidism and ophthalmopathy.

The sample consisted of peripheral blood mononuclear cells (PBMCs), taken at new diagnosis, from a patient treated with antithyroid drugs. The receptor's source is a woman aged 35-65 years with Graves disease.

CDR3 nucleotide sequence: TGTGCCACCAGAGAAGACAGGGGCTCCTACAATGAGCAGTTCTTC. It specifies CATREDRGSYNEQFF. The chain links TRBV15 to TRBJ2-1; 8 positions agree with TRBD1. This CDR3 contains 15 residues. Germline loops: CDR1 LNHNV, CDR2 YYDKDF (reference sequence). V shed 6 bases, J shed 0 bases, and the junction held 4 bases outside the gene matches.